This T cell receptor beta chain comes out of a study of identical twins. Healthy Caucasian donors formed the entire cohort. This clonotype was counted a few times. TCRdb reprocessed the 5' RACE reads with MiXCR, giving one entry per CDR3 protein. The sample carries roughly 1.6 million distinct CDR3 sequences, more than 30% recorded once. Sequenced material: cord blood. The sequence was obtained from a newborn girl in good health.

The CDR3 nucleotides read TGTGCCACCAGCAGGATGTCCCGGGAGGTACGCACAGATACGCAGTATTTT. Protein sequence: CATSRMSREVRTDTQYF. The chain combines TRBV15 with TRBJ2-3; 7 bases fit TRBD2. The CDR3 extends over 17 amino acids. The J segment lost 1 base and the V segment lost 3 bases, leaving 10 bases of the junction unmatched. CDR1 LNHNV and CDR2 YYDKDF come from the germline V gene (reference sequence).